These 18 T cell receptor beta chains came from one sample sequenced in a study of cytomegalovirus exposure and HLA in healthy donors. The PCR made use of 60 Vbeta and 13 Jbeta primers. Only in-frame clones appear in the TCRdb table, and some are missing; sequencing was by immunoSEQ multiplex PCR. The sample contains about 200,000 clones, about 88% of which appear only once. Source material: PBMCs. Every receptor here comes from a woman younger than 35 in good health and CMV-seronegative.

The chain couples TRBV9 to TRBJ2-2; 8 positions match TRBD1. Trimming at V came to 0 bases and at J to 3 bases, leaving 7 bases not matched to a gene. There are 17 residues in the CDR3. Germline V lookup: CDR1 SGDLS, CDR2 YYNGEE. CDR3 nucleotides: TGTGCCAGCAGCGTAGTGGGACAGGTAGCGCACACCGGGGAGCTGTTTTTT. Translation: CASSVVGQVAHTGELFF.

DNA for the CDR3: TGTGCCAGCAGCTTGAGGGGTAGGGATACGCAGTATTTT. Its translation is CASSLRGRDTQYF. This chain connects TRBV5-6 to TRBJ2-3; D is possibly TRBD1 (5 bases). CDR1 and CDR2 from the germline V gene are SGHDT and YYEEEE. This CDR3 spans 13 amino acids. Deletions cut 1 base from V and 6 bases from J, with 9 bases between.

The chain couples TRBV28 to TRBJ1-5; 7 bases match TRBD1. V dropped 3 bases and J dropped 4; count of bases not matched to a gene: 6. The germline gives CDR1 MDHEN, CDR2 SYDVKM. The CDR3 has 15 residues. CDR3 coding DNA: TGTGCCAGCAGTTTTCGAGGGGGCGGTAATCAGCCCCAGCATTTT. Translation gives CASSFRGGGNQPQHF.

This chain connects TRBV7-2 to TRBJ2-1, with D possibly being TRBD2 (6 bases). Germline-derived CDR1 and CDR2 are SGHTA and FQGNSA. This CDR3 is built from 13 residues. V was cut by 6 bases and J by 10 bases, with 16 bases left in between. The CDR3 nucleotides are TGTGCCAGCAGGCCGTGGGGGGAAGGAGAGCAGTTCTTC. As protein: CASRPWGEGEQFF.

With respect to this clone: The junction and the germline gene differ at one end; a read error may be behind it. This chain connects TRBV7-7 to TRBJ2-1; tentatively, D is TRBD1 (6 bases). This CDR3 has 14 residues. Germline CDR1 is SSHAT and CDR2 is FNYEAQ (reference sequence). This CDR3 reads CASSLEQGVNEQFF. CDR3 DNA: TGTGCTAGCAGCTTAGAACAGGGAGTGAATGAGCAGTTCTTC.

In regard to this clone: Other DNA sequences of this sample code for an identical CDR3. V gene TRBV6-5 combines with J gene TRBJ1-2; possibly TRBD1 for D (5 bases). CDR1 and CDR2 from the germline V gene are MNHEY and SVGAGI. V lost 0 bases to trimming and J lost 5 bases, with 7 bases between them. The length of the CDR3 is 13 residues. For the CDR3, the DNA is TGTGCCAGCAGTTACTCGGGGGGTTATGGCTACACCTTC. This translates into CASSYSGGYGYTF.

This chain connects TRBV6-4 to TRBJ1-5; possible D gene TRBD1, 5 bases. This CDR3 has 15 residues. V was cut by 2 bases and J by 4 bases, with 12 bases left in between. CDR1 is MRHNA and CDR2 is SNTAGT in the germline V gene. DNA of the CDR3: TGTGCCAGCAGTGACCAGCGGGGGGATAATCAGCCCCAGCATTTT. As protein: CASSDQRGDNQPQHF.

This chain connects TRBV7-9 to TRBJ1-1; D perhaps matches TRBD1 (5 bases). Germline CDR1 reads SEHNR; CDR2 reads FQNEAQ (reference sequence). This CDR3 spans 13 amino acids. V was trimmed by 3 bases and J by 4 bases, leaving 9 bases between them. CDR3 bases: TGTGCCAGCAGCTTTGGCGGGGGCACTGAAGCTTTCTTT. Residues: CASSFGGGTEAFF.

Notes on this clone: In the same sample, other DNA sequences code for this CDR3. This chain uses TRBV19 with TRBJ2-7, with 7 bases fitting TRBD1. Trimming removed 1 base from V and 2 bases from J; junction bases left unmatched: 2. The length of the CDR3 is 14 residues. CDR1 is LNHDA and CDR2 is SQIVND in the germline V gene (reference sequence). The CDR3 loop reads CASSIGTGPYEQYF. The CDR3 nucleotides read TGTGCCAGTAGTATAGGGACAGGCCCCTACGAGCAGTACTTC.

J is TRBJ2-6 and V is TRBV7-9; 8 nucleotides match TRBD1. V gave up 2 bases and J gave up 2 bases; unmatched junction bases: 2. This CDR3 contains 16 residues. CDR1 and CDR2 (germline): SEHNR, FQNEAQ (reference sequence). CDR3 coding DNA: TGTGCCAGCAGCTTATCAGGGGGCGCTGGGGCCAACGTCCTGACTTTC. Amino acid sequence: CASSLSGGAGANVLTF.

This clone was recorded only once. This chain links TRBV15 with TRBJ1-5; no definite D call. Trimming pared 0 bases from V and 2 bases from J, leaving 11 bases between. CDR1 and CDR2 (germline): LNHNV, YYDKDF (reference sequence). The CDR3 consists of 16 residues. In DNA, the CDR3 is TGTGCCACCAGCAGAGATTTGGGGAGGGGCAATCAGCCCCAGCATTTT. Encoded protein: CATSRDLGRGNQPQHF.

The V and J genes are TRBV11-2 and TRBJ1-2, with D unclear. V was pared by 5 bases and J by 8 bases, with 12 bases between. The CDR3 sequence is 12 residues long. The germline gives CDR1 SGHAT, CDR2 FQNNGV. This chain's CDR3 is CASSRLWEGYTF. In DNA form, the CDR3 reads TGTGCCAGCAGCCGACTCTGGGAGGGCTACACCTTC.

The chain is built from TRBV10-3 and TRBJ2-5; D is perhaps TRBD2 (6 bases). The closer fit of TRBJ2-7 to the DNA end suggests the J call may be wrong. The CDR3 covers 15 residues. Germline V lookup: CDR1 ENHRY, CDR2 SYGVKD. CDR3 sequence reads: CAISDAGSGNYEQYF. CDR3 nucleotides: TGTGCCATCAGTGATGCGGGATCGGGCAACTACGAGCAGTACTTC.

CDR3 sequence reads: CASSSFGTSNHNEQFF. Written as DNA, the CDR3 is TGTGCCAGCAGCTCGTTTGGGACTAGTAACCACAATGAGCAGTTCTTC. J is TRBJ2-1 and V is TRBV7-2; 8 nucleotides agree with TRBD2. Germline values: CDR1 SGHTA, CDR2 FQGNSA. The CDR3 covers 16 residues. Trimming at V came to 4 bases and at J to 5 bases, leaving 10 bases not matched to a gene.

This clone was counted a single time. The V gene is TRBV6-5, the J gene TRBJ2-7; TRBD2 is a possible D gene (5 bases). Germline V gene lookup returns CDR1 MNHEY and CDR2 SVGAGI. This CDR3 comprises 14 residues. V was shortened by 2 bases and J by 4 bases, with 12 bases between the two germline ends. As DNA, the CDR3 is TGTGCCAGCAGTTACAGCCGGACTCCTTACGAGCAGTACTTC. This gives the protein CASSYSRTPYEQYF.

The V call is TRBV2, the J call TRBJ1-1, with 10 bases lining up with TRBD1. CDR1 and CDR2 from the germline V gene are SNHLY and FYNNEI. This CDR3 region has 17 residues. With V trimmed by 2 bases and J by 1 base, 7 bases remained unmatched. CDR3 protein: CASSERATGGRNTEAFF. The CDR3 DNA follows: TGTGCCAGCAGTGAACGTGCGACAGGGGGCAGGAACACTGAAGCTTTCTTT.

The chain uses TRBV11-2 and TRBJ2-7, with a tentative D call TRBD1 (6 bases). The germline gives CDR1 SGHAT, CDR2 FQNNGV. This CDR3 is built from 15 residues. Trimming pared 3 bases from V and 2 bases from J, leaving 14 bases between. The CDR3 reads CASSFRQGYPYEQYF. The CDR3 nucleotides read TGTGCCAGCAGCTTTAGGCAGGGGTATCCCTACGAGCAGTACTTC. The whole variable domain, remainder taken from reference TRBV11-2 and TRBJ2-7, is EAGVAQSPRYKIIEKRQSVAFWCNPISGHATLYWYQQILGQGPKLLIQFQNNGVVDDSQLPKDRFSAERLKGVDSTLKIQPAKLEDSAVYLCASSFRQGYPYEQYFGPGTRLTVT.

In this sample, this clone turned up once. The J gene is TRBJ2-5, the V gene TRBV13; 8 nucleotides match TRBD1. The V segment lost 4 bases and the J segment 2 bases; nucleotides outside the gene matches: 6. Per the germline V gene, CDR1 is PRHDT and CDR2 is FYEKMQ (reference sequence). The CDR3 totals 15 residues. The CDR3 coding sequence is TGTGCCAGCAGCTCTGACAGGGGCCCTCAAGAGACCCAGTACTTC. Residues: CASSSDRGPQETQYF.